This T cell receptor beta chain was recovered during a study of blood T cell repertoires in COVID-19. How the authors handled the data: The authors estimated nucleated cell counts from reference gene primer amplification. Assay: immunoSEQ multiplex PCR; the TCRdb copy retains only in-frame clones and omits some. V and J calls and clone size come straight from that table; D and trimming were deduced from the DNA. The sample includes 300,000 to 350,000 clones, about 88% of them seen just once. Germline-derived CDR1 and CDR2 are SGHNT and YYREEE (reference sequence). The V gene end was trimmed by 5 bases and the J gene end by 3 bases; junction bases not matched to a gene: 6. The CDR3 is 16 residues long.

The receptor comes from a woman younger than 45 who had recovered from COVID-19. Material: PBMCs or T cells enriched from blood (not recorded which). The gene calls are TRBV5-4 and TRBJ2-7; TRBD2 aligns across 15 bases. CDR3 residues: CASRGGLAGGNYEQYF. As DNA, the CDR3 is TGTGCCAGCAGAGGGGGACTAGCGGGGGGAAACTACGAGCAGTACTTC.